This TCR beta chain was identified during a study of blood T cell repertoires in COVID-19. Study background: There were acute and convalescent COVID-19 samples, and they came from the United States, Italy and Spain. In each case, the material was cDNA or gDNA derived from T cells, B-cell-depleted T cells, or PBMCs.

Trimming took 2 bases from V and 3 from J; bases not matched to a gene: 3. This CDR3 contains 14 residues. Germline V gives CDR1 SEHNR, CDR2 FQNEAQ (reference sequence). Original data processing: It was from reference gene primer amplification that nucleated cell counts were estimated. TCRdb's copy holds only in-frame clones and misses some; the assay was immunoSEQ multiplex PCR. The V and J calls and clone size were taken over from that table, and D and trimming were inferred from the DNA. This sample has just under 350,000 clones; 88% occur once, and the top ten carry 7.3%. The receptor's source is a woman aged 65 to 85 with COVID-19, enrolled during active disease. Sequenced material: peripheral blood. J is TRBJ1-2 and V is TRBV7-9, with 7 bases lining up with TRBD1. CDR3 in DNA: TGTGCCAGCAGCTTACGAGGGGGCTACTATGGCTACACCTTC. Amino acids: CASSLRGGYYGYTF.